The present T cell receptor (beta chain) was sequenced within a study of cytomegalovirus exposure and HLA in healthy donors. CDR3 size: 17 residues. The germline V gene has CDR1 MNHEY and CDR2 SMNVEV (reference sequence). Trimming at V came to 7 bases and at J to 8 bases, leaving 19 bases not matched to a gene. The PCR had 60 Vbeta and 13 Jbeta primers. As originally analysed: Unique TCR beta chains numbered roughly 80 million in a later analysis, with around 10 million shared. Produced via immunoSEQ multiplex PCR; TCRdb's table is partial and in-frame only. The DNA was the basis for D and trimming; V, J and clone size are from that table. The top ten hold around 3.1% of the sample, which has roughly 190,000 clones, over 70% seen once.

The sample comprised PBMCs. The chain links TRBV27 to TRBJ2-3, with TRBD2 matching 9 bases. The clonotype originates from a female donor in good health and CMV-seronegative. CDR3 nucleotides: TGTGCCAGCACTTCCAGATCTAGCGGGGCCGGGGGGCGTACGCAGTATTTT. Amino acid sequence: CASTSRSSGAGGRTQYF.